The next 2 T cell receptor beta chains were all read from a single sample in a study of regulatory T cells in long-lasting Graves disease listed by TCRdb under 2021. In the paper's terms, the time point label means: persistent/refractory GD, antithyroid drugs over 5 years with positive TRAb. For both TCR sequencing and RNA sequencing, RNA was extracted from PBMCs in TRIzol. Libraries were prepared through multiplex PCR. Sequenced on an Illumina HiSeq 4000. TCR beta libraries were built with iRepertoire HTBI primers and Arm-PCR amplification of CDR3 regions. TCRdb cleaned the public reads at Q25 with fastp, built clones with MiXCR and kept in-frame beta chains. Every CDR3 protein is listed once, alongside the most common genes and DNA of its rows. For this sample there are under 500,000 distinct CDR3 sequences; around 21% appear just once. Of the sample, 7.8% is held by the ten largest clones. The sample here was peripheral blood mononuclear cells (PBMCs), taken when the disease was refractory, from a patient treated with antithyroid drugs. All receptors come from a female donor with Graves disease.

The genes are TRBV20-1 and TRBJ2-7, with 11 bases that match TRBD2. The V gene end was trimmed by 1 base and the J gene end by 4 bases; junction bases not matched to a gene: 3. The length of the CDR3 is 14 residues. CDR1 and CDR2 from the germline V gene are DFQATT and SNEGSKA (reference sequence). The CDR3 DNA sequence: TGCAGTGCTAGAGGGACTAGCGGGTTTTACGAGCAGTACTTC. Protein: CSARGTSGFYEQYF.

This clonotype has a count of ten or more. This chain connects TRBV6-1 to TRBJ1-1; 7 bases match TRBD1. Germline CDR1 MNHNS, CDR2 SASEGT. The V segment lost 6 bases and the J segment 6 bases; nucleotides outside the gene matches: 4. The CDR3 has 12 residues. CDR3 amino acids: CASSPQGAEAFF. The CDR3 DNA sequence: TGTGCCAGCAGCCCCCAGGGGGCTGAAGCTTTCTTT.